The T cell receptor beta chain under discussion was sequenced for a study of breast tumors, draining lymph nodes, adjacent tissues. Study-level points and caveats: Most tumor T cells seemingly derive from lymph node, then expand in tumor. The lymph node origin of tumor T cells was framed as consistent with a hypothesis, not demonstrated. Tumor TCR diversity was below lymph nodes but above nontumor tissue.

Samples came from axillary lymph nodes draining the breast cancer. MiXCR was run by TCRdb on the multiplex PCR reads, yielding one entry per CDR3 protein. Found here are approximately 210,000 distinct CDR3 sequences, about a third of them singletons; the top ten hold about 1.4%. This clonotype was seen at least ten times. No antigen is known for it. This CDR3 region has 16 residues. From germline, CDR1 is SGDLS and CDR2 YYNGEE. The trim removed 3 bases at V and 0 bases at J, leaving 1 base unmatched. Sequencing was performed on axillary lymph node tissue. This clonotype was sampled from a female donor with breast cancer. Some clones in this sample may be carry-over from other donors' samples. The genes are TRBV9 and TRBJ2-5; 14 nucleotides line up with TRBD2. The CDR3 sequence is CASSGLAGGHQETQYF. Here the CDR3 DNA reads TGTGCCAGCAGCGGACTAGCGGGAGGGCACCAAGAGACCCAGTACTTC. The complete variable domain, with remaining parts taken from reference TRBV9 and TRBJ2-5, reads DSGVTQTPKHLITATGQRVTLRCSPRSGDLSVYWYQQSLDQGLQFLIQYYNGEERAKGNILERFSAQQFPDLHSELNLSSLELGDSALYFCASSGLAGGHQETQYFGPGTRLLVL.